The 26 T cell receptor beta chains below were found in one sample sequenced in a study of cytomegalovirus exposure and HLA in healthy donors. Profiling relied on immunoSEQ multiplex PCR, and the TCRdb table lists in-frame clones only, not all of them. The profile shows 250,000 to 350,000 clones, approximately 88% of them singletons. The specimen sequenced was PBMCs. These TCRs come from a woman younger than 30 in good health and CMV-seronegative.

This chain links TRBV7-2 with TRBJ1-4; TRBD1 matches 10 bases. Germline trimming cut 1 base from V and 7 bases from J; bases unmatched to any gene: 9. The germline CDR1 and CDR2 sequences are SGHTA and FQGNSA. The CDR3 is 17 residues long. CDR3 residues: CASSLGLGGQGGEKLFF. As DNA, the CDR3 is TGTGCCAGCAGCTTAGGCTTAGGTGGACAGGGGGGTGAAAAACTGTTTTTT.

The J gene is TRBJ2-6, the V gene TRBV15, with D possibly TRBD1 on 6 matching bases. Germline V lookup: CDR1 LNHNV, CDR2 YYDKDF (reference sequence). The germline V and J ends were trimmed by 11 bases and 2 bases, with 22 bases remaining between them. This CDR3 contains 17 residues. CDR3 protein: CASGNRVFVTGANVLTF. In DNA form, the CDR3 reads TGTGCCTCCGGGAACAGGGTTTTTGTGACTGGGGCCAACGTCCTGACTTTC.

The rearrangement links TRBV27 to TRBJ2-3; 7 bases align to TRBD1. The ends lost 6 bases at V and 4 bases at J; junction bases unmatched: 10. The CDR3 is 15 residues long. Germline lookup yields CDR1 MNHEY and CDR2 SMNVEV (reference sequence). DNA for the CDR3: TGTGCCAGCAGCCTGACAGGGTCGAAGGCAGATACGCAGTATTTT. It is translated as CASSLTGSKADTQYF.

CDR3 protein: CASSKGTTYEQYF. DNA of the CDR3: TGTGCCAGCAGCAAAGGGACTACCTACGAGCAGTACTTC. The rearrangement joins TRBV5-4 to TRBJ2-7, with 7 bases matching TRBD2. V shed 4 bases, J shed 2 bases, and the junction held 3 bases outside the gene matches. The CDR3 is 13 residues long. Germline CDR1 SGHNT, CDR2 YYREEE (reference sequence).

The V gene is TRBV27, the J gene TRBJ2-3; 9 nucleotides line up with TRBD2. The germline V gene has CDR1 MNHEY and CDR2 SMNVEV (reference sequence). This CDR3 has 18 amino acids. Germline trimming cut 6 bases from V and 0 bases from J; bases unmatched to any gene: 13. The CDR3 here is CASRPIGGGRASTDTQYF. CDR3 DNA sequence: TGTGCCAGCAGACCTATCGGTGGCGGGAGGGCGAGCACAGATACGCAGTATTTT.

The chain joins TRBV28 to TRBJ1-3; TRBD1 agrees at 10 bases. The CDR3 totals 16 residues. Germline V lookup: CDR1 MDHEN, CDR2 SYDVKM. Trimming cost V 2 bases and J 7 bases; bases outside gene matches: 8. The CDR3: CASSLPSWDRGNTIYF. The CDR3 DNA is TGTGCCAGCAGTTTACCCTCCTGGGACAGGGGTAACACCATATATTTT. Combining the CDR3 with reference TRBV28 and TRBJ1-3 gives the whole variable domain DVKVTQSSRYLVKRTGEKVFLECVQDMDHENMFWYRQDPGLGLRLIYFSYDVKMKEKGDIPEGYSVSREKKERFSLILESASTNQTSMYLCASSLPSWDRGNTIYFGEGSWLTVV.

This clone appeared once. The chain uses TRBV5-1 and TRBJ2-7; D possibly corresponds to TRBD2 (6 bases). This CDR3 spans 12 amino acids. Looked up from germline, CDR1 is SGHRS and CDR2 is YFSETQ. Deletions cut 4 bases from V and 3 bases from J, with 8 bases between. CDR3 region: CASSPGGYEQYF. CDR3 DNA sequence: TGCGCCAGCAGCCCCGGGGGCTACGAGCAGTACTTC. Full variable domain (missing parts from reference TRBV5-1 and TRBJ2-7): KAGVTQTPRYLIKTRGQQVTLSCSPISGHRSVSWYQQTPGQGLQFLFEYFSETQRNKGNFPGRFSGRQFSNSRSEMNVSTLELGDSALYLCASSPGGYEQYFGPGTRLTVT.

The V gene is TRBV9, the J gene TRBJ2-3; D is ambiguous. Germline V gene lookup returns CDR1 SGDLS and CDR2 YYNGEE. This CDR3 has 15 amino acids. Trimming took 4 bases from V and 0 from J, leaving 12 bases between them. The CDR3 region is CASSLRLGSTDTQYF. The CDR3 DNA follows: TGTGCCAGCAGCTTACGACTGGGTAGCACAGATACGCAGTATTTT.

The chain combines TRBV14 with TRBJ1-2, with a tentative D call TRBD1 (5 bases). CDR1 is SGHDN and CDR2 is FVKESK in the germline V gene. The CDR3 covers 13 residues. V was shortened by 4 bases and J by 8 bases, with 14 bases between the two germline ends. The CDR3 loop reads CASSPSPQGGYTF. For the CDR3, the DNA is TGTGCCAGCAGCCCATCCCCTCAGGGCGGCTACACCTTC.

This clone was recorded once. The V gene is TRBV14, the J gene TRBJ2-3; 8 bases are a match to TRBD1. The CDR3 extends over 15 amino acids. Trimming removed 4 bases from V and 2 bases from J; junction bases left unmatched: 5. From germline, CDR1 is SGHDN and CDR2 FVKESK. As DNA, the CDR3 is TGTGCCAGCAGCCTACGGACAGGGCACACAGATACGCAGTATTTT. Its protein product is CASSLRTGHTDTQYF.

The chain is built from TRBV5-4 and TRBJ2-6; tentative D call: TRBD2 (5 bases). CDR3 length: 14 residues. Trimming stripped 5 bases from V and 2 bases from J, with 8 bases between. Looked up from germline, CDR1 is SGHNT and CDR2 is YYREEE (reference sequence). The DNA for the CDR3 is TGTGCCAGCAGTGGGAGCACTGGGGCCAACGTCCTGACTTTC. This gives the protein CASSGSTGANVLTF.

Only one count was recorded for this clone. As DNA, the CDR3 is TGCGCCAGCAGCCAAGGTGGGGGCTACACTGAAGCTTTCTTT. Translation: CASSQGGGYTEAFF. V usage is TRBV4-1 and J usage is TRBJ1-1, with D maybe TRBD1 (6 bases). Trimming cost V 1 base and J 3 bases, with 9 bases left between them. Germline CDR1 and CDR2: MGHRA and YSYEKL. The CDR3 loop spans 14 amino acids.

The chain has TRBV23-1 and TRBJ2-6; D is perhaps TRBD1 (6 bases). TRBV23-1 is assigned to the ORF class and has an uncertain function. The CDR3 sequence is 18 residues long. The V end was cut by 3 bases, the J end by 2 bases, with 17 bases between. CDR3 sequence reads: CASSQTRGPYPGANVLTF. For the CDR3, the DNA is TGCGCCAGCAGTCAGACCAGGGGCCCCTACCCTGGGGCCAACGTCCTGACTTTC.

The gene calls are TRBV28 and TRBJ1-2; TRBD1 is a possible D gene (5 bases). The germline V gene has CDR1 MDHEN and CDR2 SYDVKM. The length of the CDR3 is 15 residues. Trimming took 1 base from V and 6 from J, leaving 15 bases between them. CDR3 sequence reads: CASSLFPTPGDGYTF. The DNA of the CDR3 is TGTGCCAGCAGTTTATTTCCTACTCCGGGGGATGGCTACACCTTC.

The chain employs TRBV5-1 and TRBJ2-5; 7 bases agree with TRBD1. The germline V gene has CDR1 SGHRS and CDR2 YFSETQ. V lost 0 bases and J lost 4; bases outside the gene matches: 3. The CDR3 is 14 residues long. CDR3: CASSLGTGGETQYF. The CDR3 nucleotides read TGCGCCAGCAGCTTGGGGACAGGCGGAGAGACCCAGTACTTC.

This sequence joins TRBV4-1 and TRBJ2-1, with 9 nucleotides matching TRBD1. This CDR3 is built from 16 residues. V trimming: 0 bases; J trimming: 3 bases; junction bases outside the gene matches: 3. Looked up from germline, CDR1 is MGHRA and CDR2 is YSYEKL. CDR3 region: CASSQEDRGVYNEQFF. The CDR3 DNA follows: TGCGCCAGCAGCCAAGAGGACAGGGGCGTCTACAATGAGCAGTTCTTC.

This clone was seen once. The gene calls are TRBV30 and TRBJ1-5, with 7 bases aligning to TRBD1. This CDR3 comprises 12 residues. Germline V CDR1 and CDR2: GTSNPN, SVGIG (reference sequence). V lost 7 bases to trimming and J lost 4 bases; unmatched junction nucleotides: 4. CDR3 in amino acids: CAFRDSNQPQHF. For the CDR3, the DNA is TGTGCCTTCCGGGACAGTAATCAGCCCCAGCATTTT.

This chain links TRBV29-1 with TRBJ2-2, with 10 bases lining up with TRBD1. The junction had 7 bases not matched to a gene; V was cut back by 5 bases and J by 4 bases. Per the germline V gene, CDR1 is SQVTM and CDR2 is ANQGSEA. The CDR3 is 15 amino acids. In DNA, the CDR3 is TGCAGCGTTAGTCGCGGGACAGGGGTCACCGGGGAGCTGTTTTTT. Encoded protein: CSVSRGTGVTGELFF.

This chain's CDR3 is CASSSPTAVRNNEQFF. In DNA form, the CDR3 reads TGTGCCAGCAGTTCCCCAACAGCAGTTCGGAACAATGAGCAGTTCTTC. The chain links TRBV28 to TRBJ2-1, with unresolved D. The V end was cut by 4 bases, the J end by 5 bases, with 18 bases between. CDR3 length equals 16 residues. Germline V gene data show CDR1 as MDHEN and CDR2 as SYDVKM.

The chain links TRBV6-1 to TRBJ2-1; 7 bases agree with TRBD2. The V gene's germline CDR1 is MNHNS and CDR2 SASEGT. The CDR3 sequence is 14 residues long. Trimming removed 10 bases from V and 2 bases from J; junction bases left unmatched: 8. The CDR3 here is CATRRLATYNEQFF. CDR3 DNA sequence: TGTGCCACCCGCCGACTAGCAACCTACAATGAGCAGTTCTTC.

The chain couples TRBV6-5 to TRBJ1-1; D may be TRBD1 (5 bases). The germline V and J ends were trimmed by 0 bases and 1 base, with 6 bases remaining between them. The germline CDR1 and CDR2 sequences are MNHEY and SVGAGI. The CDR3 spans 14 residues. The DNA of the CDR3 is TGTGCCAGCAGTTACTCGGGGCGGAACACTGAAGCTTTCTTT. It specifies CASSYSGRNTEAFF.

This clone is a singleton in its sample. The V call is TRBV7-2, the J call TRBJ1-2; TRBD1 is a possible D gene (6 bases). CDR3 length: 14 amino acids. V was trimmed by 7 bases and J by 5 bases, leaving 17 bases between them. CDR1 is SGHTA, CDR2 FQGNSA, per germline. CDR3: CASTRDTQFYGYTF. The CDR3 DNA follows: TGTGCCAGCACCCGGGACACCCAATTTTATGGCTACACCTTC.

A few counts support this clone. The chain recombines TRBV5-4 with TRBJ1-1; D unresolved. This CDR3 is built from 14 residues. Germline CDR1 is SGHNT and CDR2 is YYREEE (reference sequence). Deletions cut 0 bases from V and 3 bases from J, with 9 bases between. The CDR3: CASSLGPGDTEAFF. CDR3 in DNA: TGTGCCAGCAGCTTGGGCCCCGGGGACACTGAAGCTTTCTTT.

This clone came up once. The rearrangement joins TRBV18 to TRBJ2-2; 11 bases fit TRBD2. This CDR3 is built from 18 residues. Germline CDR1 KGHSH, CDR2 LQKENI. V lost 0 bases, J lost 1 base, and 4 bases stayed unmatched. DNA of the CDR3: TGTGCCAGCTCACCACCTACTAGCGGGAGAGGGAACACCGGGGAGCTGTTTTTT. Encoded protein: CASSPPTSGRGNTGELFF.

The chain joins TRBV27 to TRBJ2-6; TRBD1 is a possible D gene (5 bases). CDR1 is MNHEY and CDR2 is SMNVEV in the germline V gene (reference sequence). Between the trimmed V and J ends, which lost 5 bases and 2 bases, there was a span of 7 bases. The CDR3 totals 14 residues. The CDR3 sequence is CASSPGTGANVLTF. In DNA, the CDR3 is TGTGCCAGCAGTCCAGGGACTGGGGCCAACGTCCTGACTTTC.

In this sample, this clone turned up once. The V gene is TRBV9, the J gene TRBJ2-1; the match to TRBD2 covers 11 bases. There are 17 residues in the CDR3. Germline V lookup: CDR1 SGDLS, CDR2 YYNGEE. V lost 3 bases, J lost 6 bases, and 11 bases stayed unmatched. The CDR3: CASSAEILAGVSNEQFF. CDR3 sequence (DNA): TGTGCCAGCAGCGCCGAGATACTAGCGGGAGTGTCCAATGAGCAGTTCTTC. The whole variable domain, remainder taken from reference TRBV9 and TRBJ2-1, is DSGVTQTPKHLITATGQRVTLRCSPRSGDLSVYWYQQSLDQGLQFLIQYYNGEERAKGNILERFSAQQFPDLHSELNLSSLELGDSALYFCASSAEILAGVSNEQFFGPGTRLTVL.